The 6 T cell receptor beta chains below come from one sample, sequenced in a study of blood T cell repertoires in COVID-19. Profiling relied on immunoSEQ multiplex PCR, and the TCRdb table lists in-frame clones only, not all of them. The table records roughly 78,000 clones, roughly nine tenths of them present only once. Sequenced material: peripheral blood. The source is a woman aged 55-69 years with acute or convalescent COVID-19.

This clone was seen more than once but under ten times. CDR3 protein: CASSYHTSGKETQYF. For the CDR3, the DNA is TGTGCCAGCAGTTACCACACTAGCGGAAAAGAGACCCAGTACTTC. The gene calls are TRBV6-2 or TRBV6-3 and TRBJ2-5; 8 bases fit TRBD2. The junction had 5 bases not matched to a gene; V was cut back by 2 bases and J by 3 bases. The CDR3 loop spans 15 amino acids. Germline CDR1 is MNHEY and CDR2 is SVGEGT.

V usage is TRBV18 and J usage is TRBJ1-6; D gene unclear. Trimming pared 3 bases from V and 12 bases from J, leaving 12 bases between. Germline V gene lookup returns CDR1 KGHSH and CDR2 LQKENI. CDR3 length: 13 amino acids. The CDR3 here is CASSPRDQEPLHF. The CDR3 region has the DNA TGTGCCAGCTCACCCCGGGATCAGGAACCCCTCCACTTT.

The V and J genes are TRBV4-3 and TRBJ1-1; TRBD1 might be the D (6 bases). V was clipped by 2 bases and J by 1 base, with 8 bases between them. The germline gives CDR1 LGHNA, CDR2 YSLEER. The CDR3 covers 14 residues. CDR3 residues: CASSQQQGNTEAFF. In nucleotides, the CDR3 is TGCGCCAGCAGCCAACAACAGGGGAACACTGAAGCTTTCTTT.

The chain is built from TRBV6-4 and TRBJ1-5; the D is unclear. This CDR3 has 14 residues. The V and J ends lost 8 bases and 2 bases respectively, with 13 bases between them. CDR1 and CDR2 from the germline V gene are MRHNA and SNTAGT. The CDR3 loop is CASPPWRGNQPQHF. CDR3 nucleotide sequence: TGTGCCAGCCCACCGTGGAGGGGCAATCAGCCCCAGCATTTT.

The chain is built from TRBV3-1 (or the pseudogene TRBV3-2) and TRBJ1-4, with a tentative D call TRBD1 (6 bases). Trimming removed 2 bases at V and 7 bases at J, with 14 bases between. From germline, CDR1 is LGHDT and CDR2 YNNKEL (reference sequence). CDR3 length: 15 residues. CDR3 residues: CASSQNGAGAEKLFF. The DNA of the CDR3 is TGTGCCAGCAGCCAAAACGGAGCAGGGGCTGAAAAACTGTTTTTT.

The rearrangement joins TRBV7-2 to TRBJ1-2; TRBD1 is a possible D gene (6 bases). V dropped 1 base and J dropped 7 bases, with 19 bases sitting between them. The CDR3 has 16 amino acids. Germline CDR1 SGHTA, CDR2 FQGNSA. The CDR3 bases are TGTGCCAGCAGCTTAGGGGGAACAGGGCTACAGACTGGCTACACCTTC. As protein: CASSLGGTGLQTGYTF.